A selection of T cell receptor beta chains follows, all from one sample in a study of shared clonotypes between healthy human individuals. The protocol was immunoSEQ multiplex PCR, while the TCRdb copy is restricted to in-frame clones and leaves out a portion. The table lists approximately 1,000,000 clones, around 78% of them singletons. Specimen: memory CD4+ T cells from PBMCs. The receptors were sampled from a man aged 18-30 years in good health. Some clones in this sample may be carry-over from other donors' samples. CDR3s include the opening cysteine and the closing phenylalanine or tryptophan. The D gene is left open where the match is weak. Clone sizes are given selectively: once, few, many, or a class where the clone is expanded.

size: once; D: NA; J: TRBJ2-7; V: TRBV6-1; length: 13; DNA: TGTGCCAGCAGCTGGGACGGAACCTACGAGCAGTACTTC; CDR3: CASSWDGTYEQYF
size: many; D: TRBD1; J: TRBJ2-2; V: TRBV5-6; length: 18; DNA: TGTGCCAGCAGCTTAACGAGGGACAGACCTTTGAACACCGGGGAGCTGTTTTTT; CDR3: CASSLTRDRPLNTGELFF
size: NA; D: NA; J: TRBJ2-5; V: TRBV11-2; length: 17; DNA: TGTGCCAGCAGCTTAGGGGTTGGGTCGAATTACCAAGAGACCCAGTACTTC; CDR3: CASSLGVGSNYQETQYF
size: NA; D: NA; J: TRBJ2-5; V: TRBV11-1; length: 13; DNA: TGTGCCAGCAGCAGCGACAGACAAGAGACCCAGTACTTC; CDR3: CASSSDRQETQYF
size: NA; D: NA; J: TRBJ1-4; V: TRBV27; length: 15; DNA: TGTGCCAGCAGTTTGGCGGGACGGTTTAATGAAAAACTGTTTTTT; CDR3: CASSLAGRFNEKLFF
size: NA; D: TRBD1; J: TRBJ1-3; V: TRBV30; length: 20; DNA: TGTGCCTGGAGTGTGTCCTTCTCGGACAGGGGGCCCCACTCTGGAAACACCATATATTTT; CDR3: CAWSVSFSDRGPHSGNTIYF
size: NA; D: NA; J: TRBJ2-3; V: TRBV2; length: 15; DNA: TGTGCCAGCAGCCCCGGGCGCTGGACCACAGATACGCAGTATTTT; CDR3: CASSPGRWTTDTQYF
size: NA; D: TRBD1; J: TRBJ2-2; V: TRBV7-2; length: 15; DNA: TGTGCCAGCAGACCCGGACAGGGGTTGACCGGGGAGCTGTTTTTT; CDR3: CASRPGQGLTGELFF
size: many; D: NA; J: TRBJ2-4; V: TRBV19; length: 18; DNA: TGTGCCAGTAGCAGACTAGTAGACCGGTACAGAGCCAAAAACATTCAGTACTTC; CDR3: CASSRLVDRYRAKNIQYF
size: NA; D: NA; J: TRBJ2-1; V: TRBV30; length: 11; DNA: TGTGCCTGGGGGACATACAATGAGCAGTTCTTC; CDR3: CAWGTYNEQFF
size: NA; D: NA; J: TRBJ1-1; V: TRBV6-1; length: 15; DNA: TGTGCCAGCAGCGCCCCCCATTTAGGGAGACCTGAAGCTTTCTTT; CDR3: CASSAPHLGRPEAFF
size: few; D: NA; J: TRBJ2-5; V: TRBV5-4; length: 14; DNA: TGTGCCAGCAAATCCACAAGGCCGGGGGAGACCCAGTACTTC; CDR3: CASKSTRPGETQYF
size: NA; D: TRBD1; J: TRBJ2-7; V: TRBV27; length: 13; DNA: TGTGCCAGCAGTTTAATACGGGACAGCGAGCAGTACTTC; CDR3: CASSLIRDSEQYF
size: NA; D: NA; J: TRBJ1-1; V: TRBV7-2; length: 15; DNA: TGTGCCAGCAGCTTTGAGGGCAGCTCGAACACTGAAGCTTTCTTT; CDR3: CASSFEGSSNTEAFF
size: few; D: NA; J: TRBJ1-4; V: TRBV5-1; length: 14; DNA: TGCGCCAGCAGCTTGGGACAGTTGGGTGAAAAACTGTTTTTT; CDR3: CASSLGQLGEKLFF
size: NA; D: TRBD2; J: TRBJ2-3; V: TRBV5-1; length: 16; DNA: TGCGCCAGCAGCCCTAGCGGGAGGTCCCCCACAGATACGCAGTATTTT; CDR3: CASSPSGRSPTDTQYF
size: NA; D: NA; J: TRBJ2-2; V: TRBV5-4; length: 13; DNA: TGTGCCAGCAGCTTGGTGGGGACCGGGGAGCTGTTTTTT; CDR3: CASSLVGTGELFF
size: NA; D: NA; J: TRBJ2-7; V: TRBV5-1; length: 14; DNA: TGCGCCAGCAGCTTCGCGGGTGGGTCCTACGAGCAGTACTTC; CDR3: CASSFAGGSYEQYF
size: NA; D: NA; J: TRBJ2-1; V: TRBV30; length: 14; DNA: TGTGCCTGGAGTGTTGGTGGGAGAGTCAATGAGCAGTTCTTC; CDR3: CAWSVGGRVNEQFF
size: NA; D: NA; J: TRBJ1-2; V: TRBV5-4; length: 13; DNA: TGTGCCAGCAGCCCTAGACTGGACTATGGCTACACCTTC; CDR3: CASSPRLDYGYTF
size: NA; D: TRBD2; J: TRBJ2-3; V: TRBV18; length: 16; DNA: TGTGCCAGCTCACCTCCGGGACTAGCGGGACCAGATACGCAGTATTTT; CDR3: CASSPPGLAGPDTQYF
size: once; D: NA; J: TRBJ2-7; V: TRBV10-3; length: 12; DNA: TGTGCCTCTAGCGCCGGCTCCTACGAGCAGTACTTC; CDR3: CASSAGSYEQYF
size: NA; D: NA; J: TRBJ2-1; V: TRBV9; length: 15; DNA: TGTGCCAGCAGCGTGGGAAGAAATTCCTACAATGAGCAGTTCTTC; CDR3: CASSVGRNSYNEQFF
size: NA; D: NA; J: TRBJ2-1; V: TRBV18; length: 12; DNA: TGTGCCAGCTCTTCCCCTTTAGCAGGGAGGTTCTTC; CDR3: CASSSPLAGRFF
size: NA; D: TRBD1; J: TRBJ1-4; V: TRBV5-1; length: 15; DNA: TGCGCCAGCAGCTTGGGGACAGGATATAATGAAAAACTGTTTTTT; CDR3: CASSLGTGYNEKLFF